Below, 5 T cell receptor beta chains from the same sample are listed, as sequenced in a study of cytomegalovirus exposure and HLA in healthy donors. PCR used 60 Vbeta primers and 13 Jbeta primers. Profiling relied on immunoSEQ multiplex PCR, and the TCRdb table lists in-frame clones only, not all of them. This table has about 120,000 clones, approximately 80% appearing once. The material sequenced was PBMCs. The origin of the receptors is a woman aged 30 to 39 in good health and CMV-seronegative.

The rearrangement joins TRBV27 to TRBJ1-1; D not certain. Trimming cost V 2 bases and J 4 bases, with 8 bases left between them. This CDR3 has 13 amino acids. Germline V gives CDR1 MNHEY, CDR2 SMNVEV (reference sequence). CDR3 loop: CASSLGGSTEAFF. The CDR3 coding sequence is TGTGCCAGCAGTTTAGGTGGGAGCACTGAAGCTTTCTTT.

The chain combines TRBV11-2 with TRBJ2-7, with 9 bases that match TRBD1. Trimming removed 5 bases from V and 2 bases from J; junction bases left unmatched: 1. The germline V gene encodes CDR1 SGHAT and CDR2 FQNNGV. The length of the CDR3 is 13 residues. This CDR3 is CASSRDRAYEQYF. As DNA, the CDR3 is TGTGCCAGCAGCCGGGACAGGGCCTACGAGCAGTACTTC. The complete variable domain, with remaining parts taken from reference TRBV11-2 and TRBJ2-7, reads EAGVAQSPRYKIIEKRQSVAFWCNPISGHATLYWYQQILGQGPKLLIQFQNNGVVDDSQLPKDRFSAERLKGVDSTLKIQPAKLEDSAVYLCASSRDRAYEQYFGPGTRLTVT.

This chain connects TRBV28 to TRBJ1-6; the D gene is possibly TRBD1 (6 bases). Germline V gives CDR1 MDHEN, CDR2 SYDVKM. Trimming took off 4 bases at V and 4 bases at J, with 8 bases between the two ends. The CDR3 runs to 14 residues. The DNA of the CDR3 is TGTGCCAGCAGTTCGGACAGATATAATTCACCCCTCCACTTT. Translated, it gives CASSSDRYNSPLHF.

This clone was observed a few times. This chain connects TRBV4-3 to TRBJ2-5; TRBD1 is a possible D gene (6 bases). The DNA matches TRBJ2-7 better at its end, which makes the J call doubtful. The germline gives CDR1 LGHNA, CDR2 YSLEER. The length of the CDR3 is 14 residues. CDR3 nucleotides: TGCGCCAGCAGCCAAACAGGGCCGTCCTACGAGCAGTACTTC. Residues: CASSQTGPSYEQYF.

This chain connects TRBV2 to TRBJ2-3; D not resolved. Trimming pared 4 bases from V and 2 bases from J, leaving 4 bases between. The CDR3 extends over 12 amino acids. The germline CDR1 and CDR2 sequences are SNHLY and FYNNEI. CDR3 DNA: TGTGCCAGCAGTGGAGACACAGATACGCAGTATTTT. It specifies CASSGDTDTQYF. Filled out from reference TRBV2 and TRBJ2-3, the complete variable domain reads EPEVTQTPSHQVTQMGQEVILRCVPISNHLYFYWYRQILGQKVEFLVSFYNNEISEKSEIFDDQFSVERPDGSNFTLKIRSTKLEDSAMYFCASSGDTDTQYFGPGTRLTVL.